A single sample gave rise to the 15 T cell receptor beta chains below, sequenced in a study of T-cell memory formation after mild COVID-19. One entry per CDR3 protein, called by TCRdb with MiXCR from the 5' RACE reads. The sample records 400,000 or so distinct CDR3 sequences, 21% being singletons. Material: PBMCs or a T cell subset sorted from them (not recorded which). The receptors stem from an adult woman who had mild COVID-19 (a few samples of this study predate the infection). Cell type and time point are not known.

The chain carries TRBV20-1 and TRBJ2-4; the D is unclear. The V and J ends lost 6 bases and 0 bases respectively, with 18 bases between them. CDR1 and CDR2 (germline): DFQATT, SNEGSKA (reference sequence). This CDR3 has 16 residues. CDR3 in DNA: TGCAGTGCCGACCCGCTTGGTTTTCTAGCCAAAAACATTCAGTACTTC. Protein: CSADPLGFLAKNIQYF.

This clonotype was found a few times. This chain links TRBV5-1 with TRBJ2-1, with 11 nucleotides matching TRBD1. V trimming: 4 bases; J trimming: 10 bases; junction bases outside the gene matches: 13. In germline, CDR1 is SGHRS, CDR2 YFSETQ. CDR3 length: 16 amino acids. CDR3 region: CASSGAGTGGIGEQFF. CDR3 sequence (DNA): TGCGCCAGCAGCGGCGCCGGGACAGGGGGTATCGGGGAGCAGTTCTTC.

This clonotype came up a few times. V gene TRBV10-3 combines with J gene TRBJ1-1; D call uncertain. Germline CDR1 is ENHRY and CDR2 is SYGVKD. V lost 0 bases, J lost 1 base, and 12 bases lay in between. The length of the CDR3 is 16 residues. As DNA, the CDR3 is TGTGCCATCAGTGAGTCCTCGGTACACACGAACACTGAAGCTTTCTTT. It yields the protein CAISESSVHTNTEAFF.

This clonotype has a single count. V usage is TRBV12-3 or TRBV12-4 and J usage is TRBJ1-5; D is perhaps TRBD1 (6 bases). The V end was cut by 7 bases, the J end by 7 bases, with 23 bases between. This CDR3 region has 16 residues. The CDR3 region is CASTHGWKGGGQPQHF. DNA for the CDR3: TGTGCCAGCACCCACGGGTGGAAGGGGGGAGGGCAGCCCCAGCATTTT.

This clonotype was found a few times. V usage is TRBV7-9 and J usage is TRBJ2-7, with a possible D match to TRBD1 (6 bases). CDR3 size: 14 residues. V was trimmed by 3 bases and J by 0 bases, leaving 9 bases between them. The germline gives CDR1 SEHNR, CDR2 FQNEAQ (reference sequence). The CDR3 nucleotides read TGTGCCAGCAGCTTTAGGGACACCTCCTACGAGCAGTACTTC. Protein product: CASSFRDTSYEQYF.

This chain joins TRBV20-1 and TRBJ2-5; D gene unclear. The germline gives CDR1 DFQATT, CDR2 SNEGSKA (reference sequence). This CDR3 contains 13 residues. Trimming removed 1 base from V and 2 bases from J, with 8 bases in between. DNA for the CDR3: TGCAGTGCTAGAGCTATCTTACAAGAGACCCAGTACTTC. It encodes CSARAILQETQYF.

Only one count was recorded for this clonotype. The V gene is TRBV28, the J gene TRBJ2-3; TRBD2 matches at 8 bases. Germline V gene data show CDR1 as MDHEN and CDR2 as SYDVKM. The CDR3 runs to 15 residues. The junction had 7 bases not matched to a gene; V was cut back by 6 bases and J by 2 bases. The CDR3 region has the DNA TGTGCCAGCAGGGTAGCGGGACCTATCACAGATACGCAGTATTTT. Translated, it gives CASRVAGPITDTQYF.

This clonotype was seen only a few times. This chain connects TRBV12-3 or TRBV12-4 to TRBJ2-1; D is unresolved. CDR3 length: 11 residues. V gave up 8 bases and J gave up 5 bases, with 7 bases separating them. The CDR3 loop is CASGVHNEQFF. The CDR3 region has the DNA TGTGCCAGCGGGGTACACAATGAGCAGTTCTTC.

The chain combines TRBV5-1 with TRBJ1-2; D ambiguous. The ends were cut back, 0 bases at V and 4 bases at J, with 13 bases in the middle. The CDR3 is 15 residues long. Germline V lookup: CDR1 SGHRS, CDR2 YFSETQ. CDR3 protein: CASSLALSDIYGYTF. CDR3 nucleotides: TGCGCCAGCAGCTTGGCTTTGTCAGATATCTATGGCTACACCTTC.

This clonotype came up a few times. The rearrangement links TRBV20-1 to TRBJ2-5; D possibly matches TRBD1 or TRBD2 (5 bases each). CDR1 is DFQATT and CDR2 is SNEGSKA in the germline V gene (reference sequence). Trimming removed 6 bases at V and 5 bases at J, with 22 bases between. CDR3 size: 15 residues. The DNA for the CDR3 is TGCAGTGCACCCGCCTATCTGGGACCGGGGGAGACCCAGTACTTC. It encodes CSAPAYLGPGETQYF.

The V gene is TRBV4-1, the J gene TRBJ2-5; the D call may be TRBD1 or TRBD2 (5 bases each). Germline-derived CDR1 and CDR2 are MGHRA and YSYEKL. V was clipped by 0 bases and J by 2 bases, with 13 bases between them. This CDR3 spans 16 amino acids. The CDR3 bases are TGCGCCAGCAGCCAAGAAGAGGGGACCTTTCAAGAGACCCAGTACTTC. Encoded protein: CASSQEEGTFQETQYF.

The rearrangement uses TRBV5-1 and TRBJ2-2, with D tentatively TRBD1 or TRBD2 (5 bases each). V lost 7 bases to trimming and J lost 0 bases, with 16 bases between them. The CDR3 spans 16 residues. Per germline, CDR1 SGHRS and CDR2 YFSETQ. CDR3 amino acids: CASANGANANTGELFF. CDR3 nucleotides: TGCGCCAGCGCGAACGGGGCCAATGCGAACACCGGGGAGCTGTTTTTT.

This clonotype was counted many times. The rearrangement links TRBV12-5 to TRBJ1-1, with D perhaps matching TRBD1 (6 bases). This CDR3 comprises 16 residues. The germline CDR1 and CDR2 sequences are LGHNT and FRNRAP. V lost 0 bases and J 1 base, leaving 12 bases between the germline ends. The CDR3 sequence is CASGLVQPGANTEAFF. The DNA for the CDR3 is TGTGCTAGTGGTTTGGTACAGCCAGGGGCGAACACTGAAGCTTTCTTT.

The V call is TRBV12-3 or TRBV12-4, the J call TRBJ2-1, with 14 bases identical to TRBD2. With 5 bases clipped from V and 6 bases from J, the junction kept 6 bases outside the gene matches. CDR3 length: 16 amino acids. The CDR3 here is CASSLSGLAGVNEQFF. DNA of the CDR3: TGTGCCAGCAGTCTCTCGGGACTAGCGGGAGTCAATGAGCAGTTCTTC.

This clonotype showed up just a few times. The CDR3 region has the DNA TGTGCCTGGAGTTCAGGGCACGGGGCCTACGAGCAGTACTTC. Translation gives CAWSSGHGAYEQYF. The V gene is TRBV30, the J gene TRBJ2-7; the D gene could be TRBD1 or TRBD2 (5 bases each). The CDR3 totals 14 residues. The V end was cut by 2 bases, the J end by 2 bases, with 13 bases between. The germline gives CDR1 GTSNPN, CDR2 SVGIG (reference sequence).